This T cell receptor (beta chain) was recovered during a study of OX40 agonist ivuxolimab in advanced cancers. On the study more broadly: Patients were given ivuxolimab, an antibody that agonizes OX40 (CD134). All patients had ivuxolimab intravenously every 2 weeks at 0.01 to 10 mg/kg.

TCRdb's copy holds only in-frame clones and misses some; the assay was immunoSEQ multiplex PCR. The repertoire holds approximately 77,000 clones, with about nine tenths as singletons. This CDR3 spans 12 amino acids. V dropped 5 bases and J dropped 5 bases, with 12 bases sitting between them. Germline lookup yields CDR1 SQVTM and CDR2 ANQGSEA. Systemic immunosuppression or a history of autoimmune disease excluded patients. This chain links TRBV29-1 with TRBJ1-1, with D unresolved. Specimen: CD4+ or CD8+ T cells sorted from blood, collected in a trial of the OX40 agonist ivuxolimab. The sequence was collected from an adult with an advanced solid tumor such as melanoma, head and neck, liver or kidney cancer. DNA of the CDR3: TGCAGCGTTAACAGAGGGTCAACTGAAGCTTTCTTT. Translated, it gives CSVNRGSTEAFF. Complete variable domain (other parts from reference TRBV29-1 and TRBJ1-1): SAVISQKPSRDICQRGTSLTIQCQVDSQVTMMFWYRQQPGQSLTLIATANQGSEATYESGFVIDKFPISRPNLTFSTLTVSNMSPEDSSIYLCSVNRGSTEAFFGQGTRLTVV.